A single sample is the source of the 23 T cell receptor beta chains below, sequenced in a study of response to subunit inactivated influenza vaccine. One entry per CDR3 protein results from TCRdb running MiXCR on the RT-PCR reads. This table has hundreds of thousands of distinct CDR3 sequences, roughly 23% appearing once. The sequencing here drew on CD4+ T cells sorted from PBMCs, taken around 5 days after vaccination. The receptor source for this set is a man aged 45 to 65 who received an inactivated influenza vaccine.

The J gene is TRBJ2-7, the V gene TRBV11-2, with D possibly TRBD1 on 6 matching bases. This CDR3 has 14 amino acids. The germline V gene encodes CDR1 SGHAT and CDR2 FQNNGV. Trimming left V 5 bases short and J 5 bases short, with 16 bases between. CDR3: CASSAFTGIHEQYF. The CDR3 DNA follows: TGTGCCAGCAGCGCCTTCACAGGGATCCACGAGCAGTACTTC.

This clonotype turned up a few times. The chain has TRBV12-3 or TRBV12-4 and TRBJ2-7; 9 bases match TRBD1. V lost 5 bases to trimming and J lost 4 bases; unmatched junction nucleotides: 6. The CDR3 spans 14 residues. CDR3 bases: TGTGCCAGCAGTCAACAGGGGGCTTTTTACGAGCAGTACTTC. The encoded protein is CASSQQGAFYEQYF.

This clonotype appeared many times. The chain carries TRBV18 and TRBJ1-6, with 11 positions matching TRBD1. This CDR3 spans 15 amino acids. Germline V gives CDR1 KGHSH, CDR2 LQKENI. J lost 7 bases, V lost 3 bases, and 2 bases had no gene match. The CDR3 loop reads CASSPGQGANSPLHF. CDR3 coding DNA: TGTGCCAGCTCACCCGGACAGGGGGCGAATTCACCCCTCCACTTT.

This chain joins TRBV3-1 and TRBJ2-7; D is possibly TRBD1 (7 bases). This CDR3 contains 15 residues. The V gene lost 2 bases and the J gene lost 6 bases, with 17 bases spanning the gap. Germline V CDR1 and CDR2: LGHDT, YNNKEL (reference sequence). The CDR3 here is CASSQLRQGGSEQYF. The CDR3 DNA reads as TGTGCCAGCAGCCAACTCCGCCAGGGGGGAAGCGAGCAGTACTTC.

Only a few counts were recorded for this clonotype. The chain combines TRBV6-2 or TRBV6-3 with TRBJ1-2; 7 bases are shared with TRBD1. After removal of 10 bases from V and 0 bases from J, the junction contained 8 bases not matched to a gene. This CDR3 contains 14 residues. Germline V gene data show CDR1 as MNHEY and CDR2 as SVGEGT. The CDR3 DNA follows: TGTGCCACCCGACGGGACAGATCTAACTATGGCTACACCTTC. It translates to CATRRDRSNYGYTF.

The chain employs TRBV10-3 and TRBJ1-1; D is unresolved. The CDR3 runs 14 residues. Trimming pared 0 bases from V and 4 bases from J, leaving 9 bases between. Germline V lookup: CDR1 ENHRY, CDR2 SYGVKD. The CDR3 DNA is TGTGCCATCAGTGAGTCGTCTGCGGGCACTGAAGCTTTCTTT. This gives the protein CAISESSAGTEAFF.

The chain couples TRBV7-8 to TRBJ1-5; tentatively, D is TRBD1 (6 bases). Germline-derived CDR1 and CDR2 are SGHVS and FQNEAQ. V was shortened by 4 bases and J by 0 bases, with 10 bases between the two germline ends. The CDR3 has 15 residues. The CDR3 nucleotides read TGTGCCAGCAGCTCCACAGGGAATAGCAATCAGCCCCAGCATTTT. It yields the protein CASSSTGNSNQPQHF.

A single count supports this clonotype. V usage is TRBV20-1 and J usage is TRBJ1-2, with D maybe TRBD1 (5 bases). CDR1 is DFQATT, CDR2 SNEGSKA, per germline (reference sequence). The CDR3 is 13 amino acids. The ends were cut back, 3 bases at V and 7 bases at J, with 15 bases in the middle. CDR3 sequence: CSARGVSITGYTF. The DNA of the CDR3 is TGCAGTGCTAGGGGGGTATCTATAACTGGCTACACCTTC.

The chain's CDR3 is CASSRWTSGRALDTQYF. CDR3 bases: TGCGCCAGCAGTCGATGGACTAGCGGGAGGGCCCTCGATACGCAGTATTTT. The chain joins TRBV5-1 to TRBJ2-3; TRBD2 aligns across 15 bases. After removal of 5 bases from V and 6 bases from J, the junction contained 10 bases not matched to a gene. The CDR3 loop spans 17 amino acids. Germline lookup yields CDR1 SGHRS and CDR2 YFSETQ.

Note on this clonotype: A much bigger clone sits one base away, suggesting this may be a read error. The V and J genes are TRBV5-5 and TRBJ2-5; 7 nucleotides align to TRBD1. With V trimmed by 3 bases and J by 6 bases, 8 bases remained unmatched. Germline V CDR1 and CDR2: SGHKS, YYEKEE (reference sequence). There are 14 residues in the CDR3. DNA for the CDR3: TGTGCCAGCAGCTACCGGGGACAGATCAAGACCCAGTACTTC. Protein: CASSYRGQIKTQYF.

This chain links TRBV20-1 with TRBJ1-6; D may be TRBD1 (5 bases). Germline V gene data show CDR1 as DFQATT and CDR2 as SNEGSKA (reference sequence). V lost 0 bases to trimming and J lost 5 bases, with 26 bases between them. CDR3 length: 20 amino acids. This CDR3 reads CSARDLDSDGPHENNSPLHF. The CDR3 DNA reads as TGCAGTGCTAGAGATCTAGACAGCGATGGTCCTCACGAAAATAATTCACCCCTCCACTTT.

The chain combines TRBV7-3 with TRBJ2-1; D is perhaps TRBD2 (5 bases). This CDR3 has 14 amino acids. Trimming took off 4 bases at V and 6 bases at J, with 13 bases between the two ends. CDR1 SGHTA and CDR2 FQGTGA come from the germline V gene. The CDR3 coding sequence is TGTGCCAGCAGCTCGACCGGGATCTCCAATGAGCAGTTCTTC. It specifies CASSSTGISNEQFF.

This rearrangement joins TRBV28 to TRBJ2-1; 12 bases agree with TRBD2. J gave up 3 bases and V 8 bases, and 11 bases lay outside the gene matches. CDR3 length equals 17 residues. The V gene's germline CDR1 is MDHEN and CDR2 SYDVKM. The CDR3 protein is CASLGTSGFIHYNEQFF. The CDR3 bases are TGTGCCAGCCTGGGGACTAGCGGGTTCATACACTACAATGAGCAGTTCTTC.

This clonotype was counted between two and nine times. V and J are TRBV5-1 and TRBJ1-2; no reliable D call. V lost 4 bases and J lost 5, with 24 bases in between. CDR1 is SGHRS and CDR2 is YFSETQ in the germline V gene. The CDR3 is 17 residues long. The CDR3 loop is CASSQIGSSDTTYGYTF. CDR3 sequence (DNA): TGCGCCAGCAGCCAAATAGGTTCCTCCGACACAACATATGGCTACACCTTC. Full variable domain (remainder filled in from reference TRBV5-1 and TRBJ1-2): KAGVTQTPRYLIKTRGQQVTLSCSPISGHRSVSWYQQTPGQGLQFLFEYFSETQRNKGNFPGRFSGRQFSNSRSEMNVSTLELGDSALYLCASSQIGSSDTTYGYTFGSGTRLTVV.

The rearrangement links TRBV20-1 to TRBJ2-7; D is ambiguous. Per the germline V gene, CDR1 is DFQATT and CDR2 is SNEGSKA (reference sequence). The CDR3 length is 13 residues. Trimming shortened V by 6 bases and J by 2 bases, and 14 bases separated the two germline ends. This CDR3 is CSAAPMDAYEQYF. The DNA for the CDR3 is TGCAGTGCCGCCCCGATGGACGCCTACGAGCAGTACTTC.

This clonotype was counted between two and nine times. The chain carries TRBV20-1 and TRBJ1-5; TRBD1 agrees at 7 bases. The J segment lost 2 bases and the V segment lost 0 bases, leaving 7 bases of the junction unmatched. From germline, CDR1 is DFQATT and CDR2 SNEGSKA (reference sequence). The CDR3 has 16 amino acids. The CDR3 is CSARDMGQLRNQPQHF. In DNA form, the CDR3 reads TGCAGTGCTAGAGATATGGGACAGCTTCGCAATCAGCCCCAGCATTTT.

Worth noting for this clonotype: The junction and the germline gene differ at one end; a read error may be behind it. V usage is TRBV7-9 and J usage is TRBJ1-2; possibly TRBD1 for D (6 bases). The CDR3 covers 16 residues. The germline V gene encodes CDR1 SEHNR and CDR2 FQNEAQ (reference sequence). CDR3 DNA sequence: TGTTCCAGCAGCTTAGAAGGGGGTTTTCGTGACTATGGCTACACCTTC. Protein product: CSSSLEGGFRDYGYTF.

The DNA of the CDR3 is TGCAGTGCTAGAAAGGGGGCTTGGGAGGACGAGCAGTACTTC. It yields the protein CSARKGAWEDEQYF. This chain links TRBV20-1 with TRBJ2-7, with D perhaps matching TRBD1 (7 bases). The length of the CDR3 is 14 residues. V was trimmed by 2 bases and J by 5 bases, leaving 16 bases between them. Germline CDR1 reads DFQATT; CDR2 reads SNEGSKA (reference sequence).

The chain uses TRBV6-2 or TRBV6-3 and TRBJ1-6, with 8 bases aligning to TRBD1. The CDR3 runs 14 residues. The germline V gene encodes CDR1 MNHEY and CDR2 SVGEGT. J was trimmed by 9 bases and V by 5 bases; bases with no gene match: 6. Here the CDR3 reads CASSTTGGTSPLHF. The CDR3 region has the DNA TGTGCCAGCAGTACAACAGGGGGTACTTCACCCCTCCACTTT.

This clonotype was observed once. This rearrangement joins TRBV13 to TRBJ2-3; the D is unclear. The CDR3 runs to 14 residues. V dropped 2 bases and J dropped 5 bases, with 11 bases sitting between them. Germline V gives CDR1 PRHDT, CDR2 FYEKMQ (reference sequence). In nucleotides, the CDR3 is TGTGCCAGCAGCTTAAAATTCGTCGGAGATACGCAGTATTTT. Its protein product is CASSLKFVGDTQYF. The full variable domain, in which reference TRBV13 and TRBJ2-3 provide the parts outside the CDR3, is AAGVIQSPRHLIKEKRETATLKCYPIPRHDTVYWYQQGPGQDPQFLISFYEKMQSDKGSIPDRFSAQQFSDYHSELNMSSLELGDSALYFCASSLKFVGDTQYFGPGTRLTVL.

CDR3 sequence: CATLVGETQYF. CDR3 sequence (DNA): TGTGCCACTTTAGTAGGAGAGACCCAGTACTTC. The chain joins TRBV12-3 or TRBV12-4 to TRBJ2-5; D not certain. The V and J ends lost 10 bases and 4 bases respectively, with 10 bases between them. The CDR3 has 11 amino acids.

This chain uses TRBV24-1 with TRBJ2-5, with TRBD1 matching over 10 bases. Germline CDR1 KGHDR, CDR2 SFDVKD. The CDR3 has 17 amino acids. After removal of 4 bases from V and 5 bases from J, the junction contained 12 bases not matched to a gene. CDR3 region: CATSEQPGTGAPETQYF. The CDR3 DNA reads as TGTGCCACCAGTGAACAACCCGGGACAGGGGCTCCGGAGACCCAGTACTTC.

The genes are TRBV7-9 and TRBJ1-5; D remains ambiguous. V dropped 2 bases and J dropped 5 bases, with 7 bases sitting between them. Germline lookup yields CDR1 SEHNR and CDR2 FQNEAQ (reference sequence). The CDR3 runs 13 residues. The CDR3 is CASSLYQDQPQHF. The CDR3 DNA reads TGTGCCAGCAGCTTATATCAGGATCAGCCCCAGCATTTT.